This record concerns one T cell receptor beta chain sequence. The antigen it recognizes is unknown. Base qualities are not recorded, but no much larger clone differs from it by a single base. Libraries came from the immunoSEQ multiplex PCR assay. TCRdb carries this immuneACCESS record with in-frame sequences only. Its versions omit some clonotypes, under half of them owing to an unresolved V gene in the studies checked, with the rest unexplained. The sample table records roughly 130,000 clones; roughly 88% of these occur just once. The ten largest account for about 3.4% of the sample. This sample was included in a study of control samples from healthy donors and cancer patients (dated by TCRdb to about 2020). The germline V gene supplies CDR1 SGDLS and CDR2 YYNGEE. Measured from the cysteine to the phenylalanine, the CDR3 is 17 residues long. The only DNA kept is the CDR3, 51 bases in frame from the first base. Germline trimming: 0 bases from V, 3 bases from J; junction bases outside gene matches: 8.

Sequences were obtained from blood. The chain is assembled from TRBV9 and TRBJ2-1, with 8 bases aligning to TRBD2. The TCR sequence derives from a man aged 45-65 years in good health. The CDR3 protein: CASSVEGQRGNYNEQFF. The nucleotide sequence reads TGTGCCAGCAGCGTAGAAGGTCAGCGGGGGAACTACAATGAGCAGTTCTTC.